The T cell receptor (beta chain) described here comes from a study of OX40 agonist ivuxolimab in advanced cancers. The method was immunoSEQ multiplex PCR; TCRdb's version includes in-frame clones alone and lacks a portion of them. Of about 70,000 clones detected, about 81% appear once; the ten largest clones hold 5%. The CDR3 contains 15 residues. Germline V lookup: CDR1 SQVTM, CDR2 ANQGSEA. Trimming took 3 bases from V and 7 from J; bases not matched to a gene: 11. This clonotype was sampled from an adult with an advanced solid tumor such as melanoma, head and neck, liver or kidney cancer. The material sequenced was CD4+ or CD8+ T cells sorted from blood, taken in a trial of the OX40 agonist ivuxolimab. V usage is TRBV29-1 and J usage is TRBJ2-1; the match to TRBD1 covers 8 bases. Here the CDR3 DNA reads TGCAGCGTTGAGCGGGGCAGGGGGCGAGAAAATGAGCAGTTCTTC. Translated, it gives CSVERGRGRENEQFF.